This T cell receptor (beta chain) is drawn from a study of post-analysis software for immune sequencing data. The study's findings and limits: Samples sharing a preparation batch grouped tightly together when assessed by F measure. With TRBV5-6, TRBV5-1 and TRBV20-1 included, about five TRBV segments were more frequent in patients than in controls.

Germline V gene sequence: CDR1 SGHTA, CDR2 FQGNSA. V gave up 1 base and J gave up 2 bases, with 12 bases separating them. CDR3 length: 15 amino acids. Unique molecular identifiers were carried by the TCR beta cDNA libraries. The source material, roughly 0.85 to 10 million T cells, gave rise to approximately 520,000 cDNA molecules. MiXCR, run by TCRdb on the PCR reads, gives a single entry per CDR3 protein. The sample has 350,000 to 500,000 distinct CDR3 sequences, approximately 38% seen once; the top ten hold about 7.6%. In regard to this clonotype: Its cognate antigen is unknown.

The chain recombines TRBV7-2 with TRBJ2-7; TRBD2 might be the D (6 bases). Sequenced material: blood. The clonotype was recovered from a girl under 10 years old with multiple sclerosis. The CDR3 DNA reads TGTGCCAGCAGCTTAGAGGGCGGGGACGCCTACGAGCAGTACTTC. It specifies CASSLEGGDAYEQYF.